The entry below describes one TCR beta chain. Its antigen remains unknown. Sequenced by immunoSEQ multiplex PCR; TCRdb stores in-frame clones only, minus some. The sample shows roughly 270,000 clones, more than 75% of them seen only once. The sample originates from a study of cytomegalovirus exposure and HLA in healthy donors. Study-wide findings and caveats: The study put some 150 TCR beta chains on its list as cytomegalovirus-associated.

J was trimmed by 2 bases and V by 6 bases; bases with no gene match: 17. Germline values: CDR1 MNHEY, CDR2 SMNVEV (reference sequence). This CDR3 is 18 amino acids long. The chain has TRBV27 and TRBJ2-3, with 7 positions matching TRBD1. This TCR came from a woman aged 18 to 35 in good health and CMV-seronegative. The material sequenced was PBMCs. The DNA of the CDR3 is TGTGCCAGCAGACCCCTCGCGACAGGGTGGGTCAACACAGATACGCAGTATTTT. Amino acid sequence: CASRPLATGWVNTDTQYF.